This TCR beta chain was retrieved from a study of T cell responses to AZD1222 COVID-19 vaccine. CDR1 is MDHEN and CDR2 is SYDVKM in the germline V gene. The CDR3 has 13 amino acids. V trimming: 3 bases; J trimming: 3 bases; junction bases outside the gene matches: 2. Points on this clone: The antigen is unknown.

Pooling covered second doses at about 4 or about 12 weeks. TCRdb's table, derived via immunoSEQ multiplex PCR, lists solely in-frame clones and lacks some. The table has approximately 150,000 clones, 94% seen once. The study's findings and limits: The study found Spike-specific TCR breadth and depth rose after two AZD1222 doses. Repertoires were obtained only post-peak T cell response. Donors skewed white British and female; clonal diversity was possibly underestimated.

The receptor's source is an adult who received the AZD1222 COVID-19 vaccine. The chain links TRBV28 to TRBJ2-7; 7 positions match TRBD1. Sequences were derived from peripheral blood, sampled 28 days after the second AZD1222 dose. The CDR3 nucleotides read TGTGCCAGCAGTTTGGGACAGAGCTACGAGCAGTACTTC. Its protein is CASSLGQSYEQYF.